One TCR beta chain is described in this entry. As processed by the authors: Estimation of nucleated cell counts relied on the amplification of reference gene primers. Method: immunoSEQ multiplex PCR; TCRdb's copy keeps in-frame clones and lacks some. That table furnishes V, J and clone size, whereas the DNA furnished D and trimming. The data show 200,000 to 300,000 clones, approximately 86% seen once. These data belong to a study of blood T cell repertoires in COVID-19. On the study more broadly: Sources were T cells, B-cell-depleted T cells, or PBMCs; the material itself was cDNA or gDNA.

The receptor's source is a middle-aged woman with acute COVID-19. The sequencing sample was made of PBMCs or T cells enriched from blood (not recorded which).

The DNA of the CDR3 is TGTGCCAGCAGTTTAACACAGTATAGCAATCAGCCCCAGCATTTT. Translated, it gives CASSLTQYSNQPQHF. The rearrangement uses TRBV6-5 and TRBJ1-5; unclear D gene. This CDR3 has 15 residues. Germline V gene sequence: CDR1 MNHEY, CDR2 SVGAGI. Trimming pared 4 bases from V and 0 bases from J, leaving 10 bases between.